A single sample gave rise to the 9 T cell receptor beta chains below, sequenced in a study of PD-L1 blockade in urothelial cancer. Measured with immunoSEQ multiplex PCR; TCRdb has only the in-frame clones, and not every one. The sample contains 100,000 to 150,000 clones, about four fifths of which appear only once. Time point denoted: pretreatment peripheral blood. The starting material was PBMCs, obtained around atezolizumab (anti-PD-L1) treatment. All receptors derive from a man aged 45-60 years with urothelial cancer.

CDR3 DNA sequence: TGTGCCACCAGCAGAGCGGACAGTCTTGACACGCAGTATTTT. This translates into CATSRADSLDTQYF. This chain connects TRBV15 to TRBJ2-3; TRBD1 is a possible D gene (6 bases). The CDR3 runs to 14 residues. Germline CDR1 LNHNV, CDR2 YYDKDF (reference sequence). Trimming shortened V by 1 base and J by 9 bases, and 14 bases separated the two germline ends. Using reference TRBV15 and TRBJ2-3 for the parts outside the CDR3, the full variable domain is DAMVIQNPRYQVTQFGKPVTLSCSQTLNHNVMYWYQQKSSQAPKLLFHYYDKDFNNEADTPDNFQSRRPNTSFCFLDIRSPGLGDTAMYLCATSRADSLDTQYFGPGTRLTVL.

The V gene is TRBV6-1, the J gene TRBJ2-5; 9 nucleotides agree with TRBD2. Trimming removed 7 bases from V and 4 bases from J; junction bases left unmatched: 7. The CDR3 has 14 residues. Germline lookup yields CDR1 MNHNS and CDR2 SASEGT. CDR3 in amino acids: CASTRSGRRETQYF. In DNA, the CDR3 is TGTGCCAGCACCCGAAGCGGGAGGAGAGAGACCCAGTACTTC.

V usage is TRBV28 and J usage is TRBJ1-6; D is undetermined. The ends were cut back, 1 base at V and 4 bases at J, with 8 bases in the middle. The CDR3 is made up of 15 amino acids. Germline values: CDR1 MDHEN, CDR2 SYDVKM. The DNA for the CDR3 is TGTGCCAGCAGTTTATTCGTCAGTTATAATTCACCCCTCCACTTT. Translated, it gives CASSLFVSYNSPLHF.

The chain links TRBV9 to TRBJ1-3; D gene unclear. This CDR3 spans 15 amino acids. Germline V gene sequence: CDR1 SGDLS, CDR2 YYNGEE. V was trimmed by 3 bases and J by 0 bases, leaving 10 bases between them. The chain's CDR3 is CASSAEGFSGNTIYF. The CDR3, as DNA: TGTGCCAGCAGCGCAGAGGGATTCTCTGGAAACACCATATATTTT.

This clone was counted only a few times. V gene TRBV4-2 combines with J gene TRBJ1-6, with 9 positions matching TRBD1. The V gene end was trimmed by 5 bases and the J gene end by 10 bases; junction bases not matched to a gene: 12. The CDR3 spans 16 residues. Germline V gene data show CDR1 as LGHNA and CDR2 as YNFKEQ. CDR3 DNA: TGTGCCAGCAGCGATCGGGGGGGACAGGGCCGCTCACCCCTCCACTTT. Its translation is CASSDRGGQGRSPLHF.

Written as DNA, the CDR3 is TGCGCCAGCAGCTTGACCGGGACAGAGGACAAAAACATTCAGTACTTC. This sequence encodes CASSLTGTEDKNIQYF. The rearrangement joins TRBV5-1 to TRBJ2-4; 7 nucleotides match TRBD1. The CDR3 is 16 residues long. Trimming removed 1 base from V and 3 bases from J; junction bases left unmatched: 7. CDR1 is SGHRS, CDR2 YFSETQ, per germline. The complete variable domain, with remaining parts taken from reference TRBV5-1 and TRBJ2-4, reads KAGVTQTPRYLIKTRGQQVTLSCSPISGHRSVSWYQQTPGQGLQFLFEYFSETQRNKGNFPGRFSGRQFSNSRSEMNVSTLELGDSALYLCASSLTGTEDKNIQYFGAGTRLSVL.

This sequence joins TRBV15 and TRBJ2-4, with 8 bases that match TRBD2. The V gene end was trimmed by 3 bases and the J gene end by 6 bases; junction bases not matched to a gene: 10. Germline loops: CDR1 LNHNV, CDR2 YYDKDF (reference sequence). This CDR3 region has 16 residues. The CDR3 DNA sequence: TGTGCCACCAGCAGGGTCGGGACTAGAGACACAAACATTCAGTACTTC. It is translated as CATSRVGTRDTNIQYF.

The chain links TRBV28 to TRBJ2-7, with D possibly TRBD1 on 6 matching bases. Germline values: CDR1 MDHEN, CDR2 SYDVKM. V lost 5 bases and J lost 5, with 10 bases in between. The CDR3 runs 12 residues. CDR3 amino acids: CASSLYRDEQYF. CDR3 DNA: TGTGCCAGCAGTCTATACAGGGACGAGCAGTACTTC.

The chain employs TRBV5-1 and TRBJ2-1; TRBD1 agrees at 10 bases. The CDR3 is 15 residues long. The ends lost 4 bases at V and 7 bases at J; junction bases unmatched: 8. Germline-derived CDR1 and CDR2 are SGHRS and YFSETQ. CDR3 sequence reads: CASSTNGQGGNEQFF. The CDR3 DNA reads as TGCGCCAGCAGCACCAACGGACAGGGGGGTAATGAGCAGTTCTTC.